These 10 T cell receptor beta chains were all obtained from the same sample, sequenced in a study of blood T cell repertoires in COVID-19. The data were produced by immunoSEQ multiplex PCR, yet TCRdb's version contains in-frame clones alone and is incomplete. Among about 190,000 clones, roughly 80% were seen once, and the ten largest hold approximately 12%. The sequenced sample consisted of peripheral blood. These receptor sequences come from a middle-aged man who had recovered from COVID-19.

V usage is TRBV7-3 and J usage is TRBJ1-6, with a possible D match to TRBD1 (6 bases). CDR1 and CDR2 from the germline V gene are SGHTA and FQGTGA. The V end lost 5 bases, the J end lost 10 bases, and 15 bases lay between the germline ends. The CDR3 consists of 14 residues. The CDR3: CASSLLGGGSPLHF. The CDR3 coding sequence is TGTGCCAGCAGCCTATTAGGGGGGGGGTCACCCCTCCACTTT.

The V and J genes are TRBV29-1 and TRBJ1-4; TRBD1 is a possible D gene (5 bases). The length of the CDR3 is 12 residues. The germline CDR1 and CDR2 sequences are SQVTM and ANQGSEA. Trimming removed 1 base at V and 13 bases at J, with 13 bases between. CDR3 sequence: CSVEAPGLRLFF. The CDR3 bases are TGCAGCGTTGAAGCCCCGGGACTTCGACTGTTTTTT.

The J gene is TRBJ2-5, the V gene TRBV10-1, with 8 bases matching TRBD2. This CDR3 is built from 15 residues. The trim removed 9 bases at V and 1 base at J, leaving 10 bases unmatched. CDR1 and CDR2 (germline): WNHNN, SYGVQD (reference sequence). CDR3 protein: CARIPGLDFQETQYF. For the CDR3, the DNA is TGCGCCAGAATACCGGGACTAGATTTCCAAGAGACCCAGTACTTC.

The chain uses TRBV7-2 and TRBJ2-3; maybe TRBD2 (6 bases). V shed 1 base and J shed 5 bases, with 19 bases lying between them. This CDR3 region has 17 residues. Germline V CDR1 and CDR2: SGHTA, FQGNSA. CDR3 residues: CASSLGRGRRVGDTQYF. CDR3 bases: TGTGCCAGCAGCTTAGGGAGGGGTAGACGGGTTGGAGATACGCAGTATTTT. The variable domain in full, with the rest retrieved from reference TRBV7-2 and TRBJ2-3, is GAGVSQSPSNKVTEKGKDVELRCDPISGHTALYWYRQSLGQGLEFLIYFQGNSAPDKSGLPSDRFSAERTGGSVSTLTIQRTQQEDSAVYLCASSLGRGRRVGDTQYFGPGTRLTVL.

The chain couples TRBV4-2 to TRBJ1-1; 8 bases map to TRBD1. Germline CDR1 and CDR2: LGHNA and YNFKEQ. Germline trimming cut 4 bases from V and 7 bases from J; bases unmatched to any gene: 5. The length of the CDR3 is 13 residues. The CDR3 region is CASSRGQGDEAFF. The CDR3 DNA reads as TGTGCCAGCAGCCGCGGACAGGGTGATGAAGCTTTCTTT.

The chain employs TRBV5-1 and TRBJ2-7, with a possible D match to TRBD2 (5 bases). The CDR3 has 11 amino acids. V lost 7 bases and J lost 3, with 8 bases in between. Germline CDR1 is SGHRS and CDR2 is YFSETQ. CDR3 sequence (DNA): TGCGCCAGCTCCGAGGGCTACGAGCAGTACTTC. Translated, it gives CASSEGYEQYF.

The V and J genes are TRBV7-9 and TRBJ1-4; D remains ambiguous. Germline values: CDR1 SEHNR, CDR2 FQNEAQ (reference sequence). The ends were cut back, 3 bases at V and 4 bases at J, with 9 bases in the middle. This CDR3 contains 14 residues. Written as DNA, the CDR3 is TGTGCCAGCAGCTTGTTAGAGCTTAATGAAAAACTGTTTTTT. Translation gives CASSLLELNEKLFF.

The chain employs TRBV5-8 and TRBJ2-4; no definite D call. This CDR3 is built from 15 residues. Germline CDR1 and CDR2: SGHTS and YDEGEE. V was cut by 0 bases and J by 4 bases, with 11 bases left in between. Here the CDR3 DNA reads TGTGCCAGCAGCTTGGGACCCGAGACTAAAAACATTCAGTACTTC. This translates into CASSLGPETKNIQYF.

This chain uses TRBV28 with TRBJ2-7, with 15 nucleotides matching TRBD2. This CDR3 contains 19 residues. The germline V gene encodes CDR1 MDHEN and CDR2 SYDVKM. The trim removed 7 bases at V and 0 bases at J, leaving 13 bases unmatched. The CDR3: CASIQVGLAGGTSSYEQYF. In DNA form, the CDR3 reads TGTGCCAGCATCCAAGTCGGACTAGCGGGAGGGACGAGCTCCTACGAGCAGTACTTC.

This CDR3 is CATSDLLREGTDTQYF. The CDR3 DNA reads TGTGCCACCAGTGATTTGCTGCGGGAGGGGACAGATACGCAGTATTTT. J is TRBJ2-3 and V is TRBV24-1; 9 bases agree with TRBD2. Trimming took 0 bases from V and 3 from J; bases not matched to a gene: 3. This CDR3 spans 16 amino acids. Germline V CDR1 and CDR2: KGHDR, SFDVKD.